This TCR beta chain was retrieved from a study of blood T cell repertoires in COVID-19. About the research overall: PBMCs, B-cell-depleted T cells, or T cells provided the cDNA or gDNA that made up the material.

The CDR3 contains 15 residues. Trimming cost V 6 bases and J 3 bases; bases outside gene matches: 6. Germline V gives CDR1 KGHSH, CDR2 LQKENI. Sequencing used immunoSEQ multiplex PCR; TCRdb keeps in-frame clones, though not all of them. The table includes about 180,000 clones, about 90% detected once. The material sequenced was peripheral blood. V is TRBV18 and J is TRBJ1-4; 8 nucleotides agree with TRBD1. This TCR came from a man between 65 and 80 years old with active or convalescent COVID-19. CDR3 DNA sequence: TGTGCCAGCTCGCCCGACAGGGGACCTAATGAAAAACTGTTTTTT. Amino acids: CASSPDRGPNEKLFF.